The 22 T cell receptor beta chains below were found in one sample sequenced in a study of human T cells and chemical hapten exposure. TCRdb passed the 5' RACE reads through MiXCR, listing each CDR3 protein once. The sample holds 130,000 or so distinct CDR3 sequences, approximately 4% seen once. Someone pulled total RNA out of unfractionated whole blood. These receptors originate from a female donor in good health.

This clonotype has more than one count but fewer than ten. The chain links TRBV4-1 to TRBJ2-7, with TRBD1 matching over 9 bases. The V gene end was trimmed by 4 bases and the J gene end by 5 bases; junction bases not matched to a gene: 9. In germline, CDR1 is MGHRA, CDR2 YSYEKL. The CDR3 is made up of 15 amino acids. The CDR3 protein is CASSLEQGATDEQYF. As DNA, the CDR3 is TGCGCCAGCAGCCTCGAACAGGGGGCCACCGACGAGCAGTACTTC.

The V gene is TRBV29-1, the J gene TRBJ2-7; D not certain. The CDR3 extends over 11 amino acids. The germline V and J ends were trimmed by 4 bases and 3 bases, with 7 bases remaining between them. Germline CDR1 and CDR2: SQVTM and ANQGSEA. CDR3 nucleotide sequence: TGCAGCGTTGGAAACGTCTACGAGCAGTACTTC. Encoded protein: CSVGNVYEQYF.

This clonotype was observed at least ten times. This chain joins TRBV6-4 and TRBJ2-3; 11 positions agree with TRBD2. There are 16 residues in the CDR3. The V and J ends lost 4 bases and 1 base, in that order; junction bases with no gene match: 4. CDR1 MRHNA and CDR2 SNTAGT come from the germline V gene. The CDR3 loop reads CASSVGLAGGTDTQYF. The CDR3 region has the DNA TGTGCCAGCAGTGTCGGACTAGCGGGTGGCACAGATACGCAGTATTTT.

The table lists this clonotype with many counts. The genes are TRBV12-3 or TRBV12-4 and TRBJ2-3; 7 bases map to TRBD2. This CDR3 region has 13 residues. The J segment lost 4 bases and the V segment lost 7 bases, leaving 5 bases of the junction unmatched. The DNA for the CDR3 is TGTGCCAGCACCCTCCGGGGGGCAGATACGCAGTATTTT. This sequence encodes CASTLRGADTQYF.

In its sample, this clonotype was seen many times. V usage is TRBV15 and J usage is TRBJ1-3; D might be TRBD1 (6 bases). This CDR3 is 15 amino acids long. V lost 5 bases and J 2 bases, leaving 13 bases between the germline ends. Germline loops: CDR1 LNHNV, CDR2 YYDKDF (reference sequence). The CDR3 sequence: CATSLPGGTGNTIYF. The DNA of the CDR3 is TGTGCCACCAGCCTTCCCGGGGGCACTGGAAACACCATATATTTT.

This clonotype has ten or more counts. This chain connects TRBV27 to TRBJ1-4, with D possibly TRBD1 on 5 matching bases. The germline V gene has CDR1 MNHEY and CDR2 SMNVEV (reference sequence). V lost 5 bases and J 5 bases, leaving 21 bases between the germline ends. This CDR3 region has 17 residues. CDR3 DNA: TGTGCCAGCAGTCCTATCCTGGGACGGTTTGAGAATGAAAAACTGTTTTTT. It specifies CASSPILGRFENEKLFF.

This clonotype occurred many times. The V and J genes are TRBV7-9 and TRBJ1-1; unclear D gene. CDR1 and CDR2 from the germline V gene are SEHNR and FQNEAQ (reference sequence). The CDR3 has 13 amino acids. The V gene lost 5 bases and the J gene lost 4 bases, with 11 bases spanning the gap. CDR3 sequence: CASSLTFRTEAFF. The DNA of the CDR3 is TGTGCCAGCAGCCTAACCTTCCGCACTGAAGCTTTCTTT.

This clonotype was recorded at least ten times. This chain connects TRBV7-2 to TRBJ1-4, with 7 bases matching TRBD1. V was clipped by 2 bases and J by 5 bases; unmatched bases: 5. CDR3 length: 15 amino acids. Germline CDR1 and CDR2: SGHTA and FQGNSA. The CDR3 protein is CASSLSGTVNEKLFF. CDR3 DNA sequence: TGTGCCAGCAGCTTATCGGGGACAGTGAATGAAAAACTGTTTTTT.

This clonotype appeared a few times. The chain combines TRBV6-2 or TRBV6-3 with TRBJ1-2; 7 bases match TRBD1. Germline V CDR1 and CDR2: MNHEY, SVGEGT. Trimming cost V 2 bases and J 4 bases; bases outside gene matches: 7. The CDR3 is 15 amino acids. CDR3 sequence: CASSYRDRGSYGYTF. The CDR3 region has the DNA TGTGCCAGCAGTTACCGGGACAGAGGATCCTATGGCTACACCTTC.

This clonotype was seen repeatedly, ten times or more. V is TRBV7-2 and J is TRBJ2-4, with TRBD2 matching over 11 bases. The J segment lost 1 base and the V segment lost 2 bases, leaving 13 bases of the junction unmatched. This CDR3 has 20 amino acids. Germline V CDR1 and CDR2: SGHTA, FQGNSA. The CDR3 loop reads CASSLSPLAGGGWAKNIQYF. CDR3 bases: TGTGCCAGCAGCTTAAGTCCCCTAGCGGGGGGAGGGTGGGCCAAAAACATTCAGTACTTC.

The chain uses TRBV7-2 and TRBJ2-3, with TRBD2 matching over 7 bases. Germline V gene data show CDR1 as SGHTA and CDR2 as FQGNSA. V gave up 1 base and J gave up 6 bases; unmatched junction bases: 4. This CDR3 has 14 residues. The CDR3 is CASSLEAGPDTQYF. DNA of the CDR3: TGTGCCAGCAGCTTAGAAGCGGGGCCGGATACGCAGTATTTT.

In its sample, this clonotype was seen many times. Written as DNA, the CDR3 is TGTGCCATCAGTACTAAAGAGACCCAGTACTTC. Protein product: CAISTKETQYF. The chain uses TRBV10-3 and TRBJ2-5; D gene uncertain. Trimming left V 5 bases short and J 3 bases short, with 4 bases between. This CDR3 has 11 amino acids. Germline V gene sequence: CDR1 ENHRY, CDR2 SYGVKD.

This clonotype was seen many times. This chain joins TRBV20-1 and TRBJ1-1; 8 bases agree with TRBD1. Germline CDR1 and CDR2: DFQATT and SNEGSKA (reference sequence). The CDR3 length is 13 residues. Here the CDR3 reads CRAGGPMNTEAFF. As DNA, the CDR3 is TGCAGAGCAGGGGGCCCCATGAACACTGAAGCTTTCTTT.

J is TRBJ1-3 and V is TRBV11-2, with D maybe TRBD1 (6 bases). The CDR3 sequence is 17 residues long. CDR1 is SGHAT, CDR2 FQNNGV, per germline. V lost 7 bases, J lost 2 bases, and 21 bases lay in between. The CDR3 DNA is TGTGCCAGCAACACTAGACCGCCAGGGGCCACTGGAAACACCATATATTTT. This encodes CASNTRPPGATGNTIYF.

This clonotype has at least ten counts. The chain links TRBV7-8 to TRBJ2-1; 7 bases map to TRBD2. J lost 2 bases, V lost 5 bases, and 9 bases had no gene match. Looked up from germline, CDR1 is SGHVS and CDR2 is FQNEAQ. The CDR3 contains 16 residues. The DNA of the CDR3 is TGTGCCAGCAGCCCCAGGTCCGGGGGGACCTACAATGAGCAGTTCTTC. Translated: CASSPRSGGTYNEQFF.

In its sample, this clonotype was seen many times. This rearrangement joins TRBV6-5 to TRBJ1-2; 9 bases align to TRBD1. J gave up 4 bases and V 2 bases, and 2 bases lay outside the gene matches. The CDR3 is made up of 14 amino acids. Germline lookup yields CDR1 MNHEY and CDR2 SVGAGI. CDR3 loop: CASSYLDRGYGYTF. DNA for the CDR3: TGTGCCAGCAGTTACCTGGACAGGGGCTATGGCTACACCTTC.

In this sample, this clonotype turned up many times. At one end, the junction sequence differs from germline, possibly due to a read error. The chain uses TRBV7-2 and TRBJ2-7, with 15 bases matching TRBD2. This CDR3 contains 16 residues. Looked up from germline, CDR1 is SGHTA and CDR2 is FQGNSA. The CDR3 sequence is CASSASGTSGGPQSLF. Written as DNA, the CDR3 is TGTGCCAGCAGCGCAAGCGGGACTAGCGGGGGGCCCCAAAGTCTCTTC.

Regarding this clonotype: It may be a read error: a sequence one base away is much more abundant. The V and J genes are TRBV10-2 and TRBJ1-4, with a tentative D call TRBD1 (5 bases). CDR1 and CDR2 from the germline V gene are WSHSY and SAAADI. V lost 10 bases and J lost 13, with 16 bases in between. The CDR3 runs to 11 residues. The CDR3 nucleotides are TGCGCCACCTGGAACAGGAGGGGACTGTTTTTT. Protein: CATWNRRGLFF.

Many counts were recorded for this clonotype. The chain joins TRBV6-5 to TRBJ1-5, with 10 bases fitting TRBD1. V was pared by 0 bases and J by 9 bases, with 14 bases of the junction left unmatched. CDR3 length: 18 amino acids. CDR1 is MNHEY and CDR2 is SVGAGI in the germline V gene. This chain's CDR3 is CASSYSTPGQGPGWPQHF. As DNA, the CDR3 is TGTGCCAGCAGTTACTCCACCCCGGGACAGGGGCCGGGATGGCCCCAGCATTTT.

This clonotype was seen at least ten times. V usage is TRBV14 and J usage is TRBJ1-1, with 9 bases aligning to TRBD1. J lost 0 bases, V lost 4 bases, and 9 bases had no gene match. The CDR3 has 17 amino acids. Germline V CDR1 and CDR2: SGHDN, FVKESK. CDR3 nucleotide sequence: TGTGCCAGCAGCCTTAACAGGGGGCCCTTGATGAACACTGAAGCTTTCTTT. Encoded protein: CASSLNRGPLMNTEAFF.

The sample holds many counts of this clonotype. The chain recombines TRBV9 with TRBJ1-1; D gene uncertain. This CDR3 is built from 15 residues. The germline V gene has CDR1 SGDLS and CDR2 YYNGEE. Trimming cost V 0 bases and J 5 bases, with 14 bases left between them. CDR3: CASSVGPDFSTEAFF. CDR3 DNA: TGTGCCAGCAGCGTAGGCCCGGATTTTTCGACTGAAGCTTTCTTT.

This clonotype was recorded at least ten times. The J gene is TRBJ2-3, the V gene TRBV5-1; 11 bases line up with TRBD1. J lost 4 bases, V lost 4 bases, and 8 bases had no gene match. CDR1 and CDR2 (germline): SGHRS, YFSETQ. The CDR3 totals 16 residues. DNA of the CDR3: TGCGCCAGCAGCGGAAGGACAGGGGGCAGTTCAGATACGCAGTATTTT. It codes for CASSGRTGGSSDTQYF. The full variable domain, with the rest looked up from reference TRBV5-1 and TRBJ2-3, is KAGVTQTPRYLIKTRGQQVTLSCSPISGHRSVSWYQQTPGQGLQFLFEYFSETQRNKGNFPGRFSGRQFSNSRSEMNVSTLELGDSALYLCASSGRTGGSSDTQYFGPGTRLTVL.